This passage covers 10 T cell receptor beta chains from one sample sequenced in a study of blood T cells in healthy people across ages. A sample-barcoded 5' primer and a J-beta primer mix were used in a second PCR of roughly 7 to 12 cycles. TCRdb re-derived calls from the 5' RACE reads in MiXCR, one entry per CDR3 protein. The table lists fewer than 1,000,000 distinct CDR3 sequences, 44% of them singletons. Sequencing was carried out using blood. These receptors all stem from a man in his 60s in good health.

This clonotype was observed a handful of times. CDR3 region: CASTPLAGDNSYNEQFF. The CDR3 region has the DNA TGTGCCAGCACCCCTCTTGCGGGGGATAATTCCTACAATGAGCAGTTCTTC. The chain employs TRBV6-1 and TRBJ2-1, with TRBD2 matching 7 bases. The V and J ends lost 7 bases and 1 base, in that order; junction bases with no gene match: 13. The length of the CDR3 is 17 residues. Per the germline V gene, CDR1 is MNHNS and CDR2 is SASEGT.

The chain uses TRBV3-1 and TRBJ2-2, with 7 nucleotides matching TRBD1. CDR3 length: 16 amino acids. Germline assignment: CDR1 LGHDT and CDR2 YNNKEL (reference sequence). V lost 1 base, J lost 7 bases, and 9 bases stayed unmatched. CDR3 loop: CASSQGLLQGNGELFF. The DNA of the CDR3 is TGTGCCAGCAGCCAAGGACTTTTACAGGGGAACGGGGAGCTGTTTTTT.

This clonotype has a count of ten or more. The rearrangement links TRBV5-1 to TRBJ2-7; TRBD2 agrees at 12 bases. The V segment lost 2 bases and the J segment 3 bases; nucleotides outside the gene matches: 3. The germline gives CDR1 SGHRS, CDR2 YFSETQ. This CDR3 region has 15 residues. CDR3 sequence (DNA): TGCGCCAGCAGCTTCCGGACTAGCGGGGACTACGAGCAGTACTTC. Its protein is CASSFRTSGDYEQYF. Full variable domain (missing parts from reference TRBV5-1 and TRBJ2-7): KAGVTQTPRYLIKTRGQQVTLSCSPISGHRSVSWYQQTPGQGLQFLFEYFSETQRNKGNFPGRFSGRQFSNSRSEMNVSTLELGDSALYLCASSFRTSGDYEQYFGPGTRLTVT.

For this clonotype: It may be a read error: a sequence one base away is much more abundant. This chain links TRBV12-3 or TRBV12-4 with TRBJ2-7; no definite D call. Between the trimmed V and J ends, which lost 2 bases and 2 bases, there was a span of 7 bases. CDR3 size: 13 residues. The CDR3 nucleotides are TGTGCCAGCAGTTTAATGGGCCCCTACGAGCAGTACTTC. Translation: CASSLMGPYEQYF.

The count of this clonotype is one. The CDR3 sequence: CASSPGLAGGPKQFF. As DNA, the CDR3 is TGTGCCAGCAGCCCGGGACTAGCGGGGGGCCCTAAGCAGTTCTTC. V gene TRBV7-2 combines with J gene TRBJ2-5; the match to TRBD2 covers 15 bases. The end of the DNA aligns better with TRBJ2-1, so the J call may be wrong. The germline CDR1 and CDR2 sequences are SGHTA and FQGNSA. The CDR3 is 15 residues long.

The chain employs TRBV12-3 or TRBV12-4 and TRBJ2-1; TRBD1 matches at 8 bases. The CDR3 has 13 amino acids. V gave up 6 bases and J gave up 5 bases; unmatched junction bases: 3. The CDR3 region is CASSKDRDNEQFF. CDR3 coding DNA: TGTGCCAGCAGCAAGGACAGGGACAATGAGCAGTTCTTC.

A note on this clonotype: The junction departs from the called germline gene at one end, perhaps through a read error. V usage is TRBV9 and J usage is TRBJ2-7; 8 nucleotides match TRBD1. The V gene's germline CDR1 is SGDLS and CDR2 YYNGEE. This CDR3 is 19 amino acids long. In nucleotides, the CDR3 is TGTGCCGGCAGCGTAGGAGGGGACAGGCCATTTTTGGAGAACTACGAGCAGTACTTC. Amino acids: CAGSVGGDRPFLENYEQYF.

This CDR3 reads CASSQEGVAKQFF. DNA of the CDR3: TGCGCCAGCAGCCAAGAAGGAGTGGCCAAGCAGTTCTTC. The V and J genes are TRBV4-1 and TRBJ2-1; D gene ambiguous. There are 13 residues in the CDR3. The germline V gene has CDR1 MGHRA and CDR2 YSYEKL. With 0 bases removed from V and 11 bases from J, the gap between germline ends came to 11 bases.

This chain uses TRBV5-1 with TRBJ1-1, with a weak D call TRBD1 (5 bases). The CDR3 runs 13 residues. Germline loops: CDR1 SGHRS, CDR2 YFSETQ. Trimming took off 1 base at V and 5 bases at J, with 9 bases between the two ends. CDR3 in amino acids: CASSLSGQTEAFF. CDR3 DNA sequence: TGCGCCAGCAGCTTGTCCGGACAAACTGAAGCTTTCTTT.

The rearrangement links TRBV20-1 to TRBJ2-1, with 7 bases aligning to TRBD2. Germline V gives CDR1 DFQATT, CDR2 SNEGSKA (reference sequence). The CDR3 extends over 13 amino acids. J gave up 7 bases and V 4 bases, and 7 bases lay outside the gene matches. DNA for the CDR3: TGCAGTGCTAAACCCAGCGGGGAAAATGAGCAGTTCTTC. It codes for CSAKPSGENEQFF.